This entry concerns a single T cell receptor beta chain. Its recognized antigen is unknown. It has no much larger one-base neighbor in the sample; base qualities were not kept. These data come from a study of Ad26.COV2.S vaccination and SARS-CoV-2 variants (dated by TCRdb to the early 2020s). About the investigation overall: Vaccine-arm donors came from COV1001, a multicentre, randomized, double-blind, placebo-controlled phase I-IIa trial of Ad26.COV2.S in healthy adults. Ad26.COV2.S was administered intramuscularly at 5 x 10^10 or 1 x 10^11 viral particles, either as a single shot or as two shots given 56 days apart. TCRbeta repertoire sequencing was used to assess the specificity and breadth of SARS-CoV-2-reactive T cell receptors after Ad26.COV2.S vaccination. Investigators did not know the trial group allocation while performing experiments and assessing outcomes. The TCR-sequenced set comprised approximately 30 samples: around 20 Ad26.COV2.S vaccine recipients, 5 placebo recipients and 8 SARS-CoV-2 convalescent individuals. Participants in the trial were split at random into five groups of five each, receiving low-dose or high-dose Ad26.COV2.S once or twice, or else placebo on both occasions.

The immunoSEQ Assay was used to sequence TCRbeta CDR3 regions. After extraction, genomic DNA underwent amplification by bias-controlled multiplex PCR, followed by high-throughput sequencing. Per the original workflow: To quantify the absolute abundance of every unique TCRbeta CDR3 region, sequences were collapsed and filtered. Usable DNA was measured by amplifying reference genes present in all nucleated cells, and TCRbeta template counts were normalized to that usable DNA to estimate T cell fraction. Repertoire TCRs were annotated as SARS-CoV-2-specific by exact matching of V gene, CDR3 amino acid sequence and J gene to a known reactive TCR set. The reference SARS-CoV-2 TCR set was derived from MIRA and filtered for enrichment in COVID-19-positive ImmuneCODE repertoires, a step that removed public or cross-reactive TCRs. Drawing on the MIRA antigens, annotated TCRs were analysed further at the level of specific ORF or position within ORF. Breadth was defined as annotated unique rearrangements over total unique productive rearrangements; depth was the summed frequency of those rearrangements. Group comparisons of TCR breadth used two-sided Wilcoxon rank-sum tests. Drawn from immuneACCESS, this table holds only the in-frame rearrangements with V and J called that TCRdb kept. Clones are partly lost; checked studies trace under half to an unresolved V gene and leave the rest unexplained. Clonal size and the V and J genes are those of that table, whereas D and trimming came from the DNA. Here the sample has roughly 680,000 clones; more than 80% occur a single time. In total, the top ten clones hold over 1.3% of the sample.

The CDR3 holds 14 amino acids from the cysteine to the phenylalanine. The retained sequence is limited to the CDR3, 42 bases, with the frame set at the first base. Germline trimming: 5 bases from V, 7 bases from J; junction bases outside gene matches: 7. The germline V gene encodes CDR1 SEHNR and CDR2 FQNEAQ (reference sequence). Paper-wide results and their limitations: Substantial breadth of spike-specific CD8+ and CD4+ T cell responses was reported after vaccination. The study was not powered to compare responses between vaccine doses or regimens. According to the authors, total T cell responses may have been underestimated by the TCR breadth and depth analyses. Ad26.COV2.S recipients had higher spike-specific TCR breadth than placebo recipients (P = 0.0014). Comparable non-spike TCR breadth was observed between vaccine and placebo recipients, consistent with only spike being contained in the vaccine.

Sample treatment or condition, as interpreted from the label and publication: roughly 20 received Ad26.COV2.S at low or high dose, single or two shots; 5 received placebo; per-sample allocation not given. Repertoires of vaccine and placebo recipients were sequenced from samples taken on day 63 after the first injection. Between 29 July and 7 August 2020, Cohort 1b enrolled around 24 adults aged 18-55 years at one site in Boston, USA. As a vaccine, Ad26.COV2.S was a replication-incompetent adenovirus type 26 vector that expressed a prefusion-stabilized SARS-CoV-2 spike protein derived from the original Wuhan strain.

This TCR was sampled from a person aged 18 to 65 who received the Ad26.COV2.S COVID-19 vaccine or a placebo. Recombination connected TRBV7-9 to TRBJ2-1, with 8 bases in between that match TRBD2. Sequenced material: peripheral blood, taken in a trial of Ad26.COV2.S vaccine versus placebo. The CDR3: CASSPRGGLNEQFF. The nucleotide sequence reads TGTGCCAGCAGCCCCCGGGGGGGCCTTAATGAGCAGTTCTTC.